The 32 T cell receptor beta chains presented below share a single source sample, sequenced in a study of blood T cells in healthy people across ages. A J-beta primer mix and a sample-barcoded 5' primer were used in a second PCR of about 7 to 12 cycles. Each CDR3 protein is one row after TCRdb ran MiXCR on the 5' RACE reads. The data hold 1.8 million or so distinct CDR3 sequences, with around 42% observed a single time. The sequenced sample was blood. The source of these receptors is a human donor in good health.

The chain combines TRBV7-9 with TRBJ1-1; D remains unclear. This CDR3 has 14 amino acids. V was pared by 1 base and J by 3 bases, with 9 bases between. Germline assignment: CDR1 SEHNR and CDR2 FQNEAQ (reference sequence). DNA for the CDR3: TGTGCCAGCAGCTTAGTTAGGACCCACACTGAAGCTTTCTTT. Protein product: CASSLVRTHTEAFF.

The chain employs TRBV28 and TRBJ2-1; 10 nucleotides agree with TRBD1. The CDR3 extends over 16 amino acids. The V segment lost 4 bases and the J segment 7 bases; nucleotides outside the gene matches: 10. Germline CDR1 and CDR2: MDHEN and SYDVKM. Here the CDR3 reads CASSSHTWTGGNEQFF. CDR3 in DNA: TGTGCCAGCAGTTCTCATACCTGGACAGGGGGGAATGAGCAGTTCTTC.

This clonotype was recorded once. At one end, the junction sequence differs from germline, possibly due to a read error. The V gene is TRBV5-5, the J gene TRBJ1-2; no definite D call. The CDR3 has 14 residues. The germline CDR1 and CDR2 sequences are SGHKS and YYEKEE (reference sequence). The CDR3 spells CVSSPEVLLVGYTF. In nucleotides, the CDR3 is TGTGTCAGCAGTCCGGAGGTCCTACTGGTAGGCTACACCTTC.

This clonotype was found a few times. V is TRBV19 and J is TRBJ2-4; 9 nucleotides line up with TRBD1. The CDR3 is 15 residues long. Germline V gives CDR1 LNHDA, CDR2 SQIVND (reference sequence). V trimming: 8 bases; J trimming: 6 bases; junction bases outside the gene matches: 11. This chain's CDR3 is CASGPGQGRLNIQYF. The CDR3 bases are TGTGCCAGTGGCCCGGGACAGGGAAGGTTAAACATTCAGTACTTC.

This clonotype was seen once. The chain uses TRBV6-5 and TRBJ1-2; tentative D call: TRBD1 (6 bases). The CDR3 runs 14 residues. The V gene's germline CDR1 is MNHEY and CDR2 SVGAGI. Trimming pared 3 bases from V and 8 bases from J, leaving 16 bases between. The CDR3 is CASSYADRAWGYTF. CDR3 nucleotides: TGTGCCAGCAGTTATGCGGACAGAGCATGGGGCTACACCTTC.

V and J are TRBV15 and TRBJ2-1; the match to TRBD2 covers 8 bases. CDR3 length: 19 residues. The germline V gene has CDR1 LNHNV and CDR2 YYDKDF (reference sequence). Trimming at V came to 1 base and at J to 5 bases, leaving 16 bases not matched to a gene. The CDR3 reads CATSRAAPLVVAGNNEQFF. DNA of the CDR3: TGTGCCACCAGCAGAGCAGCCCCCTTGGTAGTAGCGGGGAACAATGAGCAGTTCTTC.

This clonotype was seen more than once but under ten times. This rearrangement joins TRBV6-5 to TRBJ1-2; TRBD1 aligns across 8 bases. CDR1 and CDR2 (germline): MNHEY, SVGAGI. The CDR3 runs to 14 residues. The J segment lost 3 bases and the V segment lost 6 bases, leaving 6 bases of the junction unmatched. CDR3 DNA: TGTGCCAGCAGGGACACAGGGGGGCACTATGGCTACACCTTC. Protein sequence: CASRDTGGHYGYTF.

The chain has TRBV20-1 and TRBJ2-7; tentative D call: TRBD1 (6 bases). This CDR3 contains 14 residues. V lost 7 bases and J 2 bases, leaving 18 bases between the germline ends. Per germline, CDR1 DFQATT and CDR2 SNEGSKA (reference sequence). CDR3 loop: CSVRVNRVPYEQYF. DNA of the CDR3: TGCAGTGTCCGGGTCAACAGGGTTCCCTACGAGCAGTACTTC.

This clonotype was detected only a few times. This rearrangement joins TRBV12-5 to TRBJ1-6, with D unclear. Germline CDR1 reads LGHNT; CDR2 reads FRNRAP. The CDR3 is 14 residues long. V lost 1 base and J 7 bases, leaving 8 bases between the germline ends. CDR3 region: CASGLGTVNSPLHF. Written as DNA, the CDR3 is TGTGCTAGTGGTTTGGGGACGGTGAATTCACCCCTCCACTTT.

This clonotype is a singleton in its sample. V and J are TRBV2 and TRBJ1-6; D is undetermined. Trimming removed 8 bases from V and 4 bases from J, with 9 bases in between. The germline gives CDR1 SNHLY, CDR2 FYNNEI. The CDR3 has 13 amino acids. The CDR3 region is CASLGLYNSPLHF. The CDR3 nucleotides read TGTGCCAGCCTAGGACTGTATAATTCACCCCTCCACTTT.

This clonotype has just a few counts. V gene TRBV25-1 combines with J gene TRBJ2-7; maybe TRBD2 (5 bases). V was shortened by 10 bases and J by 10 bases, with 14 bases between the two germline ends. The germline V gene encodes CDR1 MGHDK and CDR2 SYGVNS. This CDR3 has 10 residues. CDR3 in DNA: TGTGCCACTGGCGAGGGCAATCAGTACTTC. This sequence encodes CATGEGNQYF.

This clonotype has only a few counts. The chain uses TRBV6-5 and TRBJ2-1, with TRBD2 matching 12 bases. With 0 bases clipped from V and 4 bases from J, the junction kept 1 base outside the gene matches. Germline assignment: CDR1 MNHEY and CDR2 SVGAGI. CDR3 length: 16 residues. The CDR3 region is CASSYSGTSGYNEQFF. CDR3 nucleotides: TGTGCCAGCAGTTACTCAGGGACTAGCGGGTACAATGAGCAGTTCTTC.

The CDR3 region has the DNA TGTGCCAGCATCAACTGGGAGGGGGGGGTTCAGAGGTCCTACGAGCAGTACTTC. This gives the protein CASINWEGGVQRSYEQYF. The chain joins TRBV7-9 to TRBJ2-7; D may be TRBD2 (7 bases). The CDR3 extends over 18 amino acids. Trimming took 7 bases from V and 1 from J, leaving 26 bases between them. The germline V gene has CDR1 SEHNR and CDR2 FQNEAQ (reference sequence).

With respect to this clonotype: The junction does not match germline at one end; this may be a read error. The rearrangement uses TRBV3-1 and TRBJ2-1; D possibly uses TRBD1 or TRBD2 (5 bases each). This CDR3 is built from 15 residues. Germline V gene sequence: CDR1 LGHDT, CDR2 YNNKEL (reference sequence). Written as DNA, the CDR3 is TGTGCCAGCAGCCAAGTCACAGGACTCGGCAATGAGCGGTTCTTC. It specifies CASSQVTGLGNERFF.

This clonotype was found a few times. The V call is TRBV5-1, the J call TRBJ2-7, with TRBD1 matching 9 bases. The CDR3 spans 14 residues. Germline V gene sequence: CDR1 SGHRS, CDR2 YFSETQ. The V and J ends lost 4 bases and 3 bases, in that order; junction bases with no gene match: 5. CDR3 sequence reads: CASSTGQGIYEQYF. The CDR3 nucleotides read TGCGCCAGCAGCACAGGACAGGGGATCTACGAGCAGTACTTC.

This clonotype has only a few counts. Germline and junction disagree at one end, which may indicate a read error. V gene TRBV7-7 combines with J gene TRBJ2-7; 9 bases align to TRBD1. CDR1 SSHAT and CDR2 FNYEAQ come from the germline V gene (reference sequence). This CDR3 contains 19 residues. The CDR3 loop reads CASSFPHSLRTGVTYEQYF. The CDR3 DNA reads as TGTGCTAGCAGCTTCCCTCATTCCCTCCGGACAGGGGTAACCTACGAGCAGTACTTC.

This clonotype was counted at least ten times. The chain couples TRBV9 to TRBJ2-1; D call uncertain. The germline V gene encodes CDR1 SGDLS and CDR2 YYNGEE. Trimming cost V 2 bases and J 8 bases, with 14 bases left between them. The CDR3 totals 14 residues. CDR3 coding DNA: TGTGCCAGCAGCGTTGAGGACGACCCGGATGAGCAGTTCTTC. The encoded protein is CASSVEDDPDEQFF.

The chain joins TRBV29-1 to TRBJ1-1; D gene ambiguous. Germline loops: CDR1 SQVTM, CDR2 ANQGSEA. The CDR3 runs to 13 residues. The germline V and J ends were trimmed by 4 bases and 4 bases, with 13 bases remaining between them. In DNA form, the CDR3 reads TGCAGCGTTGGAGGTGATAAGGGCACTGAAGCTTTCTTT. Its protein product is CSVGGDKGTEAFF.

This clonotype was seen more than once but under ten times. This sequence joins TRBV6-1 and TRBJ2-2, with a weak D call TRBD1 (6 bases). Germline CDR1 is MNHNS and CDR2 is SASEGT. This CDR3 has 12 amino acids. V was clipped by 6 bases and J by 7 bases, with 9 bases between them. CDR3: CASRDSSGELFF. Here the CDR3 DNA reads TGTGCCAGCAGGGACAGTAGCGGGGAGCTGTTTTTT.

This clonotype appeared a few times. The genes are TRBV28 and TRBJ2-3, with 7 bases matching TRBD2. Germline CDR1 is MDHEN and CDR2 is SYDVKM. J lost 5 bases, V lost 10 bases, and 18 bases had no gene match. This CDR3 is built from 16 residues. Written as DNA, the CDR3 is TGTGCCACCATACGTGGGGCTAGCGGTGGACAAGATACGCAGTATTTT. Protein: CATIRGASGGQDTQYF.

Regarding this clonotype: The junction shows a germline mismatch at one end, possibly a read error. This chain joins TRBV7-2 and TRBJ1-2, with D unresolved. In germline, CDR1 is SGHTA, CDR2 FQGNSA. The CDR3 is made up of 12 amino acids. The DNA for the CDR3 is TGTGTCAGCAGCTTCGGAGACTATGGCTACACCTTC. This translates into CVSSFGDYGYTF.

The V and J genes are TRBV6-6 and TRBJ2-3, with D maybe TRBD2 (5 bases). V lost 10 bases and J lost 5, with 16 bases in between. CDR3 size: 13 residues. Germline-derived CDR1 and CDR2 are MNHNY and SVGAGI (reference sequence). The CDR3 coding sequence is TGTGCCATCCCCGGGGAGCATGGAGATACGCAGTATTTT. Translating it yields CAIPGEHGDTQYF.

The DNA for the CDR3 is TGTGCCAGCAGCCGACGCAATTTCGGCCCTAATGAAAAACTGTTTTTT. It is translated as CASSRRNFGPNEKLFF. The V call is TRBV7-2, the J call TRBJ1-4; D is uncertain. V lost 5 bases and J 3 bases, leaving 16 bases between the germline ends. The V gene's germline CDR1 is SGHTA and CDR2 FQGNSA. The length of the CDR3 is 16 residues. Full variable domain (missing parts from reference TRBV7-2 and TRBJ1-4): GAGVSQSPSNKVTEKGKDVELRCDPISGHTALYWYRQSLGQGLEFLIYFQGNSAPDKSGLPSDRFSAERTGGSVSTLTIQRTQQEDSAVYLCASSRRNFGPNEKLFFGSGTQLSVL.

The chain joins TRBV7-9 to TRBJ1-2; no firm D call. Germline loops: CDR1 SEHNR, CDR2 FQNEAQ (reference sequence). Trimming removed 4 bases from V and 8 bases from J, with 14 bases in between. The CDR3 consists of 13 residues. CDR3 sequence reads: CASSSDRTCGYTF. The CDR3 region has the DNA TGTGCCAGCAGCTCGGACCGAACATGCGGCTACACCTTC. Full variable domain (outside the CDR3, taken from reference TRBV7-9 and TRBJ1-2): DTGVSQNPRHKITKRGQNVTFRCDPISEHNRLYWYRQTLGQGPEFLTYFQNEAQLEKSRLLSDRFSAERPKGSFSTLEIQRTEQGDSAMYLCASSSDRTCGYTFGSGTRLTVV.

There are many counts of this clonotype. This chain links TRBV4-3 with TRBJ2-3; no clear D. This CDR3 comprises 13 residues. V gave up 0 bases and J gave up 6 bases, with 7 bases separating them. CDR1 LGHNA and CDR2 YSLEER come from the germline V gene. CDR3 DNA sequence: TGCGCCAGCAGCCAAGATTCCGTGGATACGCAGTATTTT. This translates into CASSQDSVDTQYF.

This clonotype appeared a few times. The V call is TRBV6-5, the J call TRBJ1-2; no definite D call. The V gene's germline CDR1 is MNHEY and CDR2 SVGAGI. Trimming removed 7 bases from V and 0 bases from J, with 9 bases in between. The CDR3 covers 13 residues. The CDR3: CASNQNPNYGYTF. In DNA, the CDR3 is TGTGCCAGCAACCAAAACCCTAACTATGGCTACACCTTC.

This clonotype was detected only a few times. This sequence joins TRBV10-3 and TRBJ1-2; no clear D. Looked up from germline, CDR1 is ENHRY and CDR2 is SYGVKD. The CDR3 consists of 14 residues. V was pared by 0 bases and J by 2 bases, with 7 bases between. The CDR3 spells CAISESYVNYGYTF. CDR3 DNA sequence: TGTGCCATCAGTGAGTCGTACGTGAACTATGGCTACACCTTC.

This rearrangement joins TRBV4-1 to TRBJ2-1, with no clear D. V lost 11 bases and J lost 0, with 14 bases in between. There are 14 residues in the CDR3. CDR1 and CDR2 (germline): MGHRA, YSYEKL. The CDR3 DNA reads as TGCGCCTCAAGCAGCCCGGTCTCCTACAATGAGCAGTTCTTC. Its protein product is CASSSPVSYNEQFF.

This clonotype has more than one count but fewer than ten. Sequence at one end of the junction differs from germline and may be a read error. The gene calls are TRBV7-2 and TRBJ1-1, with TRBD1 as a possible D gene (6 bases). The length of the CDR3 is 13 residues. CDR1 SGHTA and CDR2 FQGNSA come from the germline V gene. In DNA form, the CDR3 reads TGTGCCAGCGGCTTAGAAGGGGGGAATGAAGCTTTCTTT. This translates into CASGLEGGNEAFF. Looking up the rest from reference TRBV7-2 and TRBJ1-1 gives the full variable domain: GAGVSQSPSNKVTEKGKDVELRCDPISGHTALYWYRQSLGQGLEFLIYFQGNSAPDKSGLPSDRFSAERTGGSVSTLTIQRTQQEDSAVYLCASGLEGGNEAFFGQGTRLTVV.

The genes are TRBV4-3 and TRBJ1-3; D remains unclear. The CDR3 is made up of 16 amino acids. Trimming took off 2 bases at V and 0 bases at J, with 11 bases between the two ends. Germline assignment: CDR1 LGHNA and CDR2 YSLEER. The CDR3 DNA follows: TGCGCCAGCAGCCAAACCTGGGGAAGCTCTGGAAACACCATATATTTT. Protein sequence: CASSQTWGSSGNTIYF.

This clonotype was seen more than once but under ten times. The J gene is TRBJ2-1, the V gene TRBV15; weak D call: TRBD2 (6 bases). The CDR3 loop spans 18 amino acids. Germline CDR1 LNHNV, CDR2 YYDKDF (reference sequence). V was trimmed by 0 bases and J by 6 bases, leaving 21 bases between them. The DNA for the CDR3 is TGTGCCACCAGCAGAGAGGATGAGGGGACTGGGGTCCTCAATGAGCAGTTCTTC. It yields the protein CATSREDEGTGVLNEQFF.

This clonotype was counted between two and nine times. The V call is TRBV27, the J call TRBJ2-3; D possibly corresponds to TRBD1 (6 bases). Germline loops: CDR1 MNHEY, CDR2 SMNVEV (reference sequence). This CDR3 is 15 amino acids long. Trimming shortened V by 1 base and J by 2 bases, and 10 bases separated the two germline ends. The CDR3 sequence is CASSLFQGHTDTQYF. The CDR3 coding sequence is TGTGCCAGCAGTTTATTTCAGGGGCACACAGATACGCAGTATTTT.